This record covers a single T cell receptor beta chain. The data were obtained in a study of control samples from healthy donors and cancer patients. Clones were sequenced by immunoSEQ multiplex PCR, and TCRdb holds only the in-frame ones, with some missing. The table has some 130,000 clones, about 92% seen once; the top ten hold around 1.6%. The V segment lost 1 base and the J segment 5 bases; nucleotides outside the gene matches: 8. Germline V gives CDR1 SEHNR, CDR2 FQNEAQ (reference sequence). The length of the CDR3 is 16 residues. Sample: PBMCs. This chain connects TRBV7-9 to TRBJ2-3; TRBD2 matches at 8 bases. This sequence originates from a man aged 45-60 years with head and neck cancer. The CDR3 coding sequence is TGTGCCAGCAGCTTAGGGGGAACGGGGGGGCAAGATACGCAGTATTTT. Translating it yields CASSLGGTGGQDTQYF. Combining the CDR3 with reference TRBV7-9 and TRBJ2-3 gives the whole variable domain DTGVSQNPRHKITKRGQNVTFRCDPISEHNRLYWYRQTLGQGPEFLTYFQNEAQLEKSRLLSDRFSAERPKGSFSTLEIQRTEQGDSAMYLCASSLGGTGGQDTQYFGPGTRLTVL.